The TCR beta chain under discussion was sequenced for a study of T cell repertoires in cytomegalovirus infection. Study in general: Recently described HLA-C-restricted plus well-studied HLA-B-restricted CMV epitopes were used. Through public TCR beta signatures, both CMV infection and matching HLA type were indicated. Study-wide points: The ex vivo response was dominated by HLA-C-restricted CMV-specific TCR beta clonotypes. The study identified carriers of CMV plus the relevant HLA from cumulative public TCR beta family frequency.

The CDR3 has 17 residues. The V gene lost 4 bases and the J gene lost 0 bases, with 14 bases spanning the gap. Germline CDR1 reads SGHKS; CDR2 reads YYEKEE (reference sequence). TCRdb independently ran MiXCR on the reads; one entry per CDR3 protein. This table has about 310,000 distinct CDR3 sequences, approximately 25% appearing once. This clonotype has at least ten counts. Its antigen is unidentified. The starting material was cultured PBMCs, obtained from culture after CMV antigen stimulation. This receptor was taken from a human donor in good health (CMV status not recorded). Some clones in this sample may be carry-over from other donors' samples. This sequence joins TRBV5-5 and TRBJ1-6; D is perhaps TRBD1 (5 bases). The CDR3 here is CASSPQDLSSYNSPLHF. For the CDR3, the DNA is TGTGCCAGCAGCCCACAGGATCTGAGCTCCTATAATTCACCCCTCCACTTT.